Listed here is a single T cell receptor (beta chain). This clone's antigen is unknown. Per-base qualities were not stored, and no clone one base away is much larger. Reading the label with the study, this specimen's time point is: peripheral blood 6 weeks after treatment start. A cohort of 25 to 30 patients with locally advanced or metastatic urothelial carcinoma, treated at Memorial Sloan Kettering on a trial protocol, was included. Peripheral blood mononuclear cells were collected pretreatment and during treatment, at between 1 and 8 total time points per patient. The Qiagen DNeasy Blood extraction kit was used to purify genomic DNA from total PBMCs and tumor samples. PBMCs were collected pretreatment and during treatment and were isolated and stored as previously described. This sample was taken from a study of PD-L1 blockade in urothelial cancer (TCRdb year 2017). About the study as a whole: All patients started therapy around 2014 and received atezolizumab 1,200 mg intravenously every 3 weeks. Twenty-five of 29 patients were identified as males with urothelial cancer of bladder origin, and a prior smoking history was reported by 18 of 29 patients. Patients had an ECOG performance status of 0 or 1 and had received between 0 and 3 prior chemotherapy regimens. Blood samples were analyzed 3 weeks after the start of treatment (second dose) and 6 weeks after the start of treatment. Blood samples gave a median of about 150,000 T cells and approximately 85,000 unique TCRs, with a median clonality of around 0.074. The study was an exploratory multi-omic analysis of somatic, immune and clinical correlates of response to PD-L1 blockade with atezolizumab in urothelial cancer. Pretreatment tumor samples and matched peripheral blood, collected serially before and after atezolizumab treatment, underwent TCR sequencing. Durable clinical benefit was defined as a progression-free survival longer than 6 months, and TCR features were additionally tested against progression-free survival and overall survival. Whole exome sequencing and RNA sequencing of pretreatment tumors were performed alongside TCR sequencing in the same patients. Nine patients achieved durable clinical benefit and approximately 20 did not. Around 30 patients had pretreatment blood TCR-seq, around 25 had at least one posttreatment blood collection, and around 25 had tumor TCR-seq.

Synthetic TCR analog templates were spiked into each PCR to estimate absolute template abundance from read counts. TCRbeta CDR3 regions were amplified from genomic DNA with bias-controlled V and J gene primers using the immunoSEQ assay. Rearranged TCRbeta segments were sequenced at approximately 20X coverage. On the authors' methods: Sequencing errors were corrected by clustering, and CDR3s were annotated against IMGT so that V, D and J genes could be assigned. Only productive TCRbeta rearrangements were used in downstream analyses, excluding out-of-frame or stop-codon sequences. Clonality was calculated as one minus the Shannon entropy normalized by the log of the number of unique productive sequences. Clones differing between time points or between blood and tumor were identified using Fisher's exact test with Benjamini-Hochberg correction, with an adjusted p below 0.01 applied as the threshold. Held by TCRdb, this immuneACCESS table contains in-frame sequences only and omits some clones. Under half of the omission traces to an unresolved V gene where checked; the cause of the rest is unknown. The D gene and trimming were derived from the DNA, and the V and J assignments and clone size from that table. The sample profile shows around 29,000 clones; 80% to 85% of them were found once. The top ten clones comprise 2.5% to 3% of the sample.

What the work shows at the level of the full study, not this receptor alone: Patients with durable benefit showed greater expansion of tumor-associated TCR clones in peripheral blood 3 weeks after starting treatment (n ≈ 23, p = 0.022). Improved progression-free and overall survival was associated with having pretreatment peripheral blood TCR clonality below the median. Small sample size (n ≈ 27) and many exploratory analyses mean the results are intended to be hypothesis-generating.

Sequencing used PBMCs, obtained around atezolizumab (anti-PD-L1) treatment. The TCR was taken from a man between 65 and 85 years old with urothelial cancer.

The base sequence is TGTGCCAGCAGCTTCAGGAGAGGGGGCCCTTACGAGCAGTACTTC. Its protein product is CASSFRRGGPYEQYF. The chain was built from TRBV11-3 and TRBJ2-7; 7 central bases correspond to TRBD1. Germline trimming amounts to 3 bases on V and 4 bases on J, with 9 as the count of junction bases outside the gene matches. CDR1 and CDR2 are drawn from the germline V gene: SGHNT, YENEEA. Including cysteine and phenylalanine, the CDR3 has 15 amino acids. Solely the CDR3 DNA is kept, with 45 bases framed from the first base.